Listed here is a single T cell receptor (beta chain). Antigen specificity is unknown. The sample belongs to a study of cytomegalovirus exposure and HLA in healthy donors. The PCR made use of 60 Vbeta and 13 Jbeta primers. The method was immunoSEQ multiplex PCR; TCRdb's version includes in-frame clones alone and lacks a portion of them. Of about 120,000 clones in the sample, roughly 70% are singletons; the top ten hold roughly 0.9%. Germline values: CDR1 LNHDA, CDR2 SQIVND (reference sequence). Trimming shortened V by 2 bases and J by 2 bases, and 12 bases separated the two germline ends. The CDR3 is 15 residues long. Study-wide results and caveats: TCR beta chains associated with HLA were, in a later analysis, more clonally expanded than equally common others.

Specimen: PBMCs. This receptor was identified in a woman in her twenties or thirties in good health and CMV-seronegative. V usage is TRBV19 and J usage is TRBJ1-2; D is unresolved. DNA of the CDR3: TGTGCCAGTAGTATAAAGGCAGGTGGGAACTATGGCTACACCTTC. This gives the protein CASSIKAGGNYGYTF.